One sample yielded the 15 T cell receptor beta chains listed below, sequenced in a study of shared T cell receptors in the human thymus (dated by TCRdb to about 2021). Library construction relied on the immunoSEQ multiplex PCR assay. TCRdb re-hosts the immuneACCESS table, in-frame sequences only. Its copies lack some clones; in the studies checked, an unresolved V gene accounts for under half of them, and the cause for the rest is not known. Present in this sample are around 730,000 clones, 80% to 90% of which were seen just once. More than 0.008% of the sample is taken by the ten largest. In addition, the sample was reused for a study of human thymus T cells.

The sequencing input was thymocytes. Source of these receptors: a girl under two years old with a congenital heart defect. Donor details come from another sample of the same person, matched by shared clones.

This clone came up once. A read error may produce the germline difference seen at one junction end. The chain has TRBV10-3 and TRBJ2-7; TRBD1 is a possible D gene (5 bases). Germline-derived CDR1 and CDR2 are ENHRY and SYGVKD. This CDR3 comprises 15 residues. The CDR3 loop reads CAISDRQGHSHEQYF. The CDR3 DNA reads TGTGCCATCAGTGATCGCCAGGGTCACTCCCACGAGCAGTACTTC.

The V call is TRBV7-6, the J call TRBJ2-7; 7 nucleotides align to TRBD2. Per germline, CDR1 SGHVS and CDR2 FNYEAQ. The CDR3 length is 14 residues. V gave up 7 bases and J gave up 3 bases; unmatched junction bases: 9. CDR3 amino acids: CASTPGEGSYEQYF. The CDR3 DNA is TGTGCCAGCACTCCGGGGGAGGGGAGCTACGAGCAGTACTTC.

J is TRBJ1-2 and V is TRBV30, with TRBD1 matching over 11 bases. The CDR3 covers 13 residues. V trimming: 5 bases; J trimming: 4 bases; junction bases outside the gene matches: 3. CDR1 is GTSNPN and CDR2 is SVGIG in the germline V gene (reference sequence). This chain's CDR3 is CAWGQGATYGYTF. In DNA form, the CDR3 reads TGTGCCTGGGGACAGGGGGCGACCTATGGCTACACCTTC.

The rearrangement joins TRBV11-2 to TRBJ1-4; TRBD1 aligns across 8 bases. Germline V gene sequence: CDR1 SGHAT, CDR2 FQNNGV. J was trimmed by 0 bases and V by 2 bases; bases with no gene match: 5. This CDR3 has 17 amino acids. CDR3: CASSLKEQGATNEKLFF. The CDR3 DNA reads TGTGCCAGCAGCTTAAAGGAACAGGGGGCAACTAATGAAAAACTGTTTTTT.

This chain links TRBV18 with TRBJ1-1; D is perhaps TRBD1 (6 bases). Trimming took 2 bases from V and 3 from J, leaving 7 bases between them. Germline CDR1 is KGHSH and CDR2 is LQKENI. The CDR3 runs to 13 residues. CDR3: CASSPYRDTEAFF. CDR3 nucleotide sequence: TGTGCCAGCTCACCATACAGGGACACTGAAGCTTTCTTT. Based on the CDR3 plus reference TRBV18 and TRBJ1-1, the full variable domain is NAGVMQNPRHLVRRRGQEARLRCSPMKGHSHVYWYRQLPEEGLKFMVYLQKENIIDESGMPKERFSAEFPKEGPSILRIQQVVRGDSAAYFCASSPYRDTEAFFGQGTRLTVV.

The chain couples TRBV30 to TRBJ1-2, with 7 bases identical to TRBD1. This CDR3 has 18 amino acids. Germline V gene lookup returns CDR1 GTSNPN and CDR2 SVGIG (reference sequence). Losses at the gene ends were 2 bases for V and 2 bases for J; bases not matched to a gene: 17. CDR3 in DNA: TGTGCCTGGAGTCTCGCCGTGGGAAACAGGGGTCTAAACTATGGCTACACCTTC. Translation gives CAWSLAVGNRGLNYGYTF.

In this sample, this clone turned up once. Sequence at one end of the junction differs from germline and may be a read error. This rearrangement joins TRBV6-5 to TRBJ1-1; D not certain. Germline CDR1 MNHEY, CDR2 SVGAGI. The CDR3 has 13 residues. The CDR3 coding sequence is TGTGCCAGCAGTTACTCGTTGAACAGTGAAGCTTTCTTT. Protein sequence: CASSYSLNSEAFF.

The chain carries TRBV6-4 and TRBJ2-5, with 8 bases fitting TRBD1. The ends lost 6 bases at V and 2 bases at J; junction bases unmatched: 8. The CDR3 totals 15 residues. CDR1 is MRHNA, CDR2 SNTAGT, per germline. The CDR3 region has the DNA TGTGCCAGCAGGACAGGGGTGGGGTTACAAGAGACCCAGTACTTC. Translating it yields CASRTGVGLQETQYF.

The genes are TRBV28 and TRBJ1-6; tentatively, D is TRBD1 (6 bases). V was clipped by 6 bases and J by 4 bases, with 13 bases between them. Looked up from germline, CDR1 is MDHEN and CDR2 is SYDVKM. The CDR3 spans 15 residues. The DNA for the CDR3 is TGTGCCAGCAGGCAGGGGACGGCATATAATTCACCCCTCCACTTT. This encodes CASRQGTAYNSPLHF.

The V gene is TRBV19, the J gene TRBJ1-5; maybe TRBD1 (6 bases). Germline CDR1 is LNHDA and CDR2 is SQIVND (reference sequence). V was clipped by 3 bases and J by 2 bases, with 23 bases between them. The CDR3 has 19 residues. The CDR3 protein is CASSMRGGWESRGNQPQHF. CDR3 sequence (DNA): TGTGCCAGTAGTATGAGGGGGGGATGGGAGTCCCGAGGCAATCAGCCCCAGCATTTT. Full variable domain (rest looked up from reference TRBV19 and TRBJ1-5): DGGITQSPKYLFRKEGQNVTLSCEQNLNHDAMYWYRQDPGQGLRLIYYSQIVNDFQKGDIAEGYSVSREKKESFPLTVTSAQKNPTAFYLCASSMRGGWESRGNQPQHFGDGTRLSIL.

V is TRBV14 and J is TRBJ2-7; TRBD1 matches 7 bases. V was pared by 11 bases and J by 3 bases, with 7 bases of the junction left unmatched. Germline CDR1 SGHDN, CDR2 FVKESK. The CDR3 loop spans 12 amino acids. CDR3 loop: CASARGFYEQYF. In nucleotides, the CDR3 is TGTGCCTCCGCCAGGGGGTTCTACGAGCAGTACTTC.

The rearrangement joins TRBV11-3 to TRBJ2-7; TRBD1 agrees at 10 bases. Germline CDR1 is SGHNT and CDR2 is YENEEA. The CDR3 sequence is 14 residues long. V lost 10 bases, J lost 2 bases, and 8 bases stayed unmatched. This CDR3 reads CAILGTGAPYEQYF. The CDR3 region has the DNA TGTGCCATCTTAGGGACAGGGGCCCCCTACGAGCAGTACTTC.

The V and J genes are TRBV5-6 and TRBJ2-1, with TRBD1 matching over 7 bases. Losses at the gene ends were 2 bases for V and 6 bases for J; bases not matched to a gene: 5. The CDR3 sequence is 14 residues long. Per germline, CDR1 SGHDT and CDR2 YYEEEE. For the CDR3, the DNA is TGTGCCAGCAGCTTCTGGGACAGCCTCAATGAGCAGTTCTTC. Translation gives CASSFWDSLNEQFF.

A few counts support this clone. The chain joins TRBV7-9 to TRBJ1-5; TRBD1 matches at 10 bases. The CDR3 has 18 amino acids. Trimming removed 0 bases from V and 0 bases from J; junction bases left unmatched: 5. Germline CDR1 SEHNR, CDR2 FQNEAQ (reference sequence). The CDR3 DNA is TGTGCCAGCAGCTTAGCGTGGGACAGGGGAAATAGCAATCAGCCCCAGCATTTT. Residues: CASSLAWDRGNSNQPQHF.

This sequence joins TRBV4-3 and TRBJ1-1; D is perhaps TRBD1 (6 bases). The length of the CDR3 is 17 residues. Germline CDR1 LGHNA, CDR2 YSLEER. Trimming removed 6 bases at V and 2 bases at J, with 22 bases between. CDR3 in DNA: TGCGCCAGCAGTCTGACACGACTCGGACAGCCCAACACTGAAGCTTTCTTT. It specifies CASSLTRLGQPNTEAFF.